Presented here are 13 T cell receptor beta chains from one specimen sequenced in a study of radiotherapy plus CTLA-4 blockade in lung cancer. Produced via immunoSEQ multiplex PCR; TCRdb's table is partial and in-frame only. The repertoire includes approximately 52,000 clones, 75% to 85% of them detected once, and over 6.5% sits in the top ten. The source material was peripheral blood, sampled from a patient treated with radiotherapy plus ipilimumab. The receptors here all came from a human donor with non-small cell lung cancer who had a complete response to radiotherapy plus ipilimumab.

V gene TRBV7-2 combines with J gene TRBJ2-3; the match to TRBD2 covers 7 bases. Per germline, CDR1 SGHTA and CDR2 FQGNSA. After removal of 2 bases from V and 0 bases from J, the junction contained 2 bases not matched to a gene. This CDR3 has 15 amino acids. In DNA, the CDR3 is TGTGCCAGCAGCTTATGGGGAGGGAGCACAGATACGCAGTATTTT. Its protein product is CASSLWGGSTDTQYF.

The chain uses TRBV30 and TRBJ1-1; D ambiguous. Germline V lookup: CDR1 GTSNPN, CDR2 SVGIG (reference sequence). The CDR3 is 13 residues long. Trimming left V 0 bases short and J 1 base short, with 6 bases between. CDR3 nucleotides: TGTGCCTGGAGTGTACGGGGGAACACTGAAGCTTTCTTT. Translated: CAWSVRGNTEAFF.

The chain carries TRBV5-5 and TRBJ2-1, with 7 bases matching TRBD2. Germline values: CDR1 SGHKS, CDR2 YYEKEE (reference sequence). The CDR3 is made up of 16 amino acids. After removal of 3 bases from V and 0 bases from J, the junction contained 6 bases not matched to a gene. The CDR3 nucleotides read TGTGCCAGCAGCTCCGAGGGGAGGGGCTCCTACAATGAGCAGTTCTTC. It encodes CASSSEGRGSYNEQFF.

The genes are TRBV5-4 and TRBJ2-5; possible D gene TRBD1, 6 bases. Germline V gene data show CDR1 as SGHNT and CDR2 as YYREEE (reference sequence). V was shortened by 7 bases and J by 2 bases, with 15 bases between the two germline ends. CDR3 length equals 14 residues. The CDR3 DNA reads TGTGCCAGCGCCCGAGGGGGTGCGCAAGAGACCCAGTACTTC. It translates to CASARGGAQETQYF. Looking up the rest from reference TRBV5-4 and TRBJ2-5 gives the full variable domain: ETGVTQSPTHLIKTRGQQVTLRCSSQSGHNTVSWYQQALGQGPQFIFQYYREEENGRGNFPPRFSGLQFPNYSSELNVNALELDDSALYLCASARGGAQETQYFGPGTRLLVL.

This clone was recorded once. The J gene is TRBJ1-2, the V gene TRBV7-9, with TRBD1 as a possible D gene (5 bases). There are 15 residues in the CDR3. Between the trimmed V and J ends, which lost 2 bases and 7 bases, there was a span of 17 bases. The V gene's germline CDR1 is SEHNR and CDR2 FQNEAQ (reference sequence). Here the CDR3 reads CASSLPREESSGYTF. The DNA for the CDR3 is TGTGCCAGCAGCTTACCCAGGGAAGAGTCGAGTGGCTACACCTTC.

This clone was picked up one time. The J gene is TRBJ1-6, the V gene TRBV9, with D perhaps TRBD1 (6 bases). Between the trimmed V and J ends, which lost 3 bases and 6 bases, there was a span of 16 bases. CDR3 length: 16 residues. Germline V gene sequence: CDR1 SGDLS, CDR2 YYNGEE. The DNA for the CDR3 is TGTGCCAGCAGCGCACGTCGCGGGGGCGTTAATTCACCCCTCCACTTT. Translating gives CASSARRGGVNSPLHF.

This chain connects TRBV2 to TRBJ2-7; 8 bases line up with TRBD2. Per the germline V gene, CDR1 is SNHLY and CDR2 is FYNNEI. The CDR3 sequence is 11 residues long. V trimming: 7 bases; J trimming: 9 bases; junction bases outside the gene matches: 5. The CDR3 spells CASTGGAGQYV. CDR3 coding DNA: TGTGCCAGCACCGGGGGGGCGGGGCAGTACGTC.

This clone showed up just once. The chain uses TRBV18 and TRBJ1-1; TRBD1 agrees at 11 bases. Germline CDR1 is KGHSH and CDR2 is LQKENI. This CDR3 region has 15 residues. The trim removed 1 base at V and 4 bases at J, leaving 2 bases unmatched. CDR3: CASSPRGTGGTEAFF. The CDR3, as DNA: TGTGCCAGCTCACCACGAGGGACAGGGGGCACTGAAGCTTTCTTT.

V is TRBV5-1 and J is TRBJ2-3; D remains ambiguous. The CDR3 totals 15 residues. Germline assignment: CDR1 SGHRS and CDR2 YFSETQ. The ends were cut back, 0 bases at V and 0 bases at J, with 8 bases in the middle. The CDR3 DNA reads TGCGCCAGCAGCTTGGCCGCTAAAAGCACAGATACGCAGTATTTT. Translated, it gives CASSLAAKSTDTQYF.

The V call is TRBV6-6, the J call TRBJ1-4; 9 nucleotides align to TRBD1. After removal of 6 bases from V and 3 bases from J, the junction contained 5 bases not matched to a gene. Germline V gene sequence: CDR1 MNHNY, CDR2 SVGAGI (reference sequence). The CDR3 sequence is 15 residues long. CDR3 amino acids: CASRSRQGANEKLFF. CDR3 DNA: TGTGCCAGCAGGAGTAGACAGGGGGCTAATGAAAAACTGTTTTTT.

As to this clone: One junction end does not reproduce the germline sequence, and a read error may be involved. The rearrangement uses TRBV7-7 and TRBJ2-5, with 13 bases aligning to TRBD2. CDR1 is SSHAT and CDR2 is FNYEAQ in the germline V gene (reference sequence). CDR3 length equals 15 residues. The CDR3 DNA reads TGTGCTAGCAGCTTGACTAGCGGGGGGCAGGAGACCCAGTACTTC. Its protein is CASSLTSGGQETQYF.

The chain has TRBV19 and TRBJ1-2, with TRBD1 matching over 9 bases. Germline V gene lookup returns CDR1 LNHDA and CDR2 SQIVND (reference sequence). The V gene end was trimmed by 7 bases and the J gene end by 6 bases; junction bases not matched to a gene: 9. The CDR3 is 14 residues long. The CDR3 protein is CASTSPGQGNGYTF. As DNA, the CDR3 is TGTGCCAGTACCTCCCCCGGACAGGGGAATGGCTACACCTTC.

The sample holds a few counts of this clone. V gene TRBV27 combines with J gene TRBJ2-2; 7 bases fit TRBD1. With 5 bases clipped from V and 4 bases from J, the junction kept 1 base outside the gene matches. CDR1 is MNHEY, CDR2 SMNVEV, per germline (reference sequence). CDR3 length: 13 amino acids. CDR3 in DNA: TGTGCCAGCAGTGACAGGGCCACCGGGGAGCTGTTTTTT. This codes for CASSDRATGELFF.